This section outlines one TCR beta chain sequence together with its context. Its antigen remains unknown. This CDR3 is built from 14 residues. Looked up from germline, CDR1 is LGHNA and CDR2 is YNFKEQ. V was clipped by 0 bases and J by 6 bases, with 11 bases between them. The source of the sample is a study of CD8+ T cells in alopecia areata. Cell sorting on a FACSAria was used to separate CD4+ and CD8+ T cells from the PBMCs. RNA was isolated and reverse transcribed to cDNA, the sequencing template. The data were produced by immunoSEQ multiplex PCR, yet TCRdb's version contains in-frame clones alone and is incomplete. The data contain approximately 100,000 clones, less than 70% of them singletons. Study-wide results and limits: With patients, TCR sharing proved less clear than in mice, a difference possibly related to HLA. Scalp samples also yield sequences of resident alphabeta T cells from normal skin. In lesional scalp, particularly from alopecia totalis/universalis, clonality was higher than in normal scalp.

The chain joins TRBV4-2 to TRBJ1-2, with D perhaps TRBD1 (6 bases). The TCR comes from a human donor in good health. The sequenced material came from CD4+ T cells sorted from blood. CDR3 region: CASSQDTGRDGYTF. The CDR3 coding sequence is TGTGCCAGCAGCCAAGACACAGGGAGGGATGGCTACACCTTC.